These T cell receptor beta chains were read from a single sample in a study of early stage breast cancer tumors. Measured with immunoSEQ multiplex PCR; TCRdb has only the in-frame clones, and not every one. The sample contains about 8,400 clones, 70% to 85% of which appear only once. Sequencing input: normal breast tissue next to the tumor. Source of these receptors: a person between 55 and 69 years old with breast cancer. Each CDR3 is given with its conserved first and last residue. Fields, in order: D gene, J gene, clone size, V gene, CDR3 DNA, CDR3 protein. A D gene is named only where the DNA matches it firmly. Expanded clones are given a class, and other clones once, few, many or no size at all.

D: .; J: TRBJ2-7; size: .; V: TRBV7-9; DNA: TGTGCCAGCAGCCCCGACAGATCTACGCACGAGCAGTACTTC; CDR3: CASSPDRSTHEQYF
D: .; J: TRBJ1-4; size: .; V: TRBV27; DNA: TGTGCCAGCCGCACGGGGGGGGTCACTAATGAAAAACTGTTTTTT; CDR3: CASRTGGVTNEKLFF
D: .; J: TRBJ2-5; size: few; V: TRBV5-6; DNA: TGTGCCAGCAGCTTGGAGGGGGAGACCCAGTACTTC; CDR3: CASSLEGETQYF
D: TRBD2; J: TRBJ2-3; size: .; V: TRBV5-1; DNA: TGCGCCAGCAGTGTACTAGCGAGTCCAGATACGCAGTATTTT; CDR3: CASSVLASPDTQYF
D: TRBD1; J: TRBJ2-1; size: few; V: TRBV15; DNA: TGTGCCACCAGCTTTGGACAGGACGACTACAATGAGCAGTTCTTC; CDR3: CATSFGQDDYNEQFF
D: TRBD1; J: TRBJ1-1; size: .; V: TRBV19; DNA: TGTGCCAGTAGAGCCCCGGGACAGTCCCCCCGTGAAGCTTTCTTT; CDR3: CASRAPGQSPREAFF
D: .; J: TRBJ1-2; size: once; V: TRBV4-1; DNA: TGCGCCAGCAGCCAAGAAGGGACACAGGGTACTAACGACTATGGCTACACCTTC; CDR3: CASSQEGTQGTNDYGYTF
D: .; J: TRBJ1-1; size: few; V: TRBV16; DNA: TGTGCCAGCAGCCGACAGGCGGGGGGCACTGAAGCTTTCTTT; CDR3: CASSRQAGGTEAFF
D: TRBD1; J: TRBJ1-5; size: .; V: TRBV10-1; DNA: TGCGCCAGCGGCCACGAGGGACAGGGGACCAATCAGCCCCAGCATTTT; CDR3: CASGHEGQGTNQPQHF
D: .; J: TRBJ1-3; size: .; V: TRBV6-1; DNA: TGTGCCAGCAGTGAAATCCATTACTCTGGAAACACCATATATTTT; CDR3: CASSEIHYSGNTIYF
D: .; J: TRBJ1-2; size: .; V: TRBV2; DNA: TGTGCCAGCAAAGGGGGGACAACAGGGACAGGCTACACCTTC; CDR3: CASKGGTTGTGYTF
D: .; J: TRBJ1-1; size: .; V: TRBV19; DNA: TGTGCCAGTAGTACATCTGCTAGAATGAACACTGAAGCTTTCTTT; CDR3: CASSTSARMNTEAFF
D: .; J: TRBJ2-7; size: .; V: TRBV28; DNA: TGTGCCAGCAGTTTTCAGGGCTCCTACGAGCAGTACTTC; CDR3: CASSFQGSYEQYF
D: TRBD1; J: TRBJ2-7; size: .; V: TRBV6-6; DNA: TGTGCCAGCAGTTACGGGGGGGACAGGGGTTACGAGCAGTACTTC; CDR3: CASSYGGDRGYEQYF
D: TRBD2; J: TRBJ2-5; size: .; V: TRBV19; DNA: TGTGCCAGTAGGAAAGGGACTAGCGGACAAGAGACCCAGTACTTC; CDR3: CASRKGTSGQETQYF
D: .; J: TRBJ2-3; size: .; V: TRBV7-9; DNA: TGTGCCAGCAGCCGGGCCTTTGCAGATACGCAGTATTTT; CDR3: CASSRAFADTQYF
D: TRBD1; J: TRBJ2-7; size: few; V: TRBV6-6; DNA: TGTGCCAGCAGTGCGCGATCCGGGACAGGGGTGTACGAGCAGTACTTC; CDR3: CASSARSGTGVYEQYF
D: .; J: TRBJ1-3; size: .; V: TRBV28; DNA: TGTGCCAGCAAGAGGGCTAGCGGAAACACCATATATTTT; CDR3: CASKRASGNTIYF
D: .; J: TRBJ2-3; size: .; V: TRBV2; DNA: TGTGCCAGCAGTGAACGCGGGGGCCGCACAGATACGCAGTATTTT; CDR3: CASSERGGRTDTQYF
D: .; J: TRBJ2-3; size: .; V: TRBV14; DNA: TGTGCCAGCAGCCAAGATTATTTGGCCTTTACGCAGTATTTT; CDR3: CASSQDYLAFTQYF
D: TRBD2; J: TRBJ2-1; size: .; V: TRBV10-2; DNA: TGCGCCAGCAAAGGGGATCTTAGCGGGAGAGCTGAGCAGTTCTTC; CDR3: CASKGDLSGRAEQFF
D: .; J: TRBJ1-2; size: .; V: TRBV7-9; DNA: TGTGCCAGCAGCGGGGGGGACGGAGTTCGCTATGGCTACACCTTC; CDR3: CASSGGDGVRYGYTF
D: .; J: TRBJ1-4; size: once; V: TRBV5-1; DNA: TGCGCCAGCAGCTTGGAACAGACCTCCGCAACTAATGAAAAACTGTTTTTT; CDR3: CASSLEQTSATNEKLFF
D: .; J: TRBJ2-1; size: .; V: TRBV5-4; DNA: TGTGCCAGCAGCCTGGGGGCAGAGCCTACCAATGAGCAGTTCTTC; CDR3: CASSLGAEPTNEQFF
D: .; J: TRBJ1-1; size: .; V: TRBV19; DNA: TGTGCCAGTAGTATAGGGCGGGTGAACACTGAAGCTTTCTTT; CDR3: CASSIGRVNTEAFF